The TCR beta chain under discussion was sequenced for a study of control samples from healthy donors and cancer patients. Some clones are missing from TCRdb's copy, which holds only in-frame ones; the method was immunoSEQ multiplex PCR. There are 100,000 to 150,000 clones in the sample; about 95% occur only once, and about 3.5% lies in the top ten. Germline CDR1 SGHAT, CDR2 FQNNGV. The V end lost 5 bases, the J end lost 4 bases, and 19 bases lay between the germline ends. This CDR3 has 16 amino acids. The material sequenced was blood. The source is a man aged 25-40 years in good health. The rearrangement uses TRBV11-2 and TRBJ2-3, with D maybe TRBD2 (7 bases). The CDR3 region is CASSPLGGGGADTQYF. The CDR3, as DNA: TGTGCCAGCAGCCCTTTGGGCGGGGGCGGGGCAGATACGCAGTATTTT.